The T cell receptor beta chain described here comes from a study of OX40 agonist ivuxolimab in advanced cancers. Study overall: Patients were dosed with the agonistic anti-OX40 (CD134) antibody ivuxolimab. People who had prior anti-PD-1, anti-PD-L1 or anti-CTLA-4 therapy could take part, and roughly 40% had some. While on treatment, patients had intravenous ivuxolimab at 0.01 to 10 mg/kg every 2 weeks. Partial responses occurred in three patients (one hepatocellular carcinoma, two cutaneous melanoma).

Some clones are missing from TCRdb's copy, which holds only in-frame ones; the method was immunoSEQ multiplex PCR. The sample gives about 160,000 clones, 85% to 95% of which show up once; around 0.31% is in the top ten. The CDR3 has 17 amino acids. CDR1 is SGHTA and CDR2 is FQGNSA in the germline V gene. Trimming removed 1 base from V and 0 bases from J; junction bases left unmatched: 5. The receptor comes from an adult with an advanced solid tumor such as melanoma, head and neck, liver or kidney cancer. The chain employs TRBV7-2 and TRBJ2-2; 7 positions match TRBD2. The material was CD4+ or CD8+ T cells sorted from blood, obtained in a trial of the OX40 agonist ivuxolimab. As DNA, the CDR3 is TGTGCCAGCAGCTTAGGGGCCGGGGGGACGAACACCGGGGAGCTGTTTTTT. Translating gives CASSLGAGGTNTGELFF.